This note documents a single TCR beta chain sequence. Produced via immunoSEQ multiplex PCR; TCRdb's table is partial and in-frame only. The sample holds 70,000 to 90,000 clones, under 80% seen once. This specimen belongs to a study of blood T cell repertoires in COVID-19. About the study: The samples span acute and convalescent COVID-19 from the United States, Italy and Spain.

CDR3 length: 12 amino acids. The V gene lost 4 bases and the J gene lost 5 bases, with 11 bases spanning the gap. The V gene's germline CDR1 is SQVTM and CDR2 ANQGSEA. This sequence originates from a human donor with acute or convalescent COVID-19. The donor label of this sample is uncertain. Sequenced material: peripheral blood. The chain recombines TRBV29-1 with TRBJ1-2; D unclear. As DNA, the CDR3 is TGCAGCGTTGCCCAGGAGCGGTATGGCTACACCTTC. Protein sequence: CSVAQERYGYTF.